One sample yielded the 24 T cell receptor beta chains listed below, sequenced in a study of CD8+ T cells in alopecia areata (dated by TCRdb to 2016 to 2019). Libraries were made using the immunoSEQ multiplex PCR assay. For TCR sequencing, RNA was extracted from every sample and reverse transcribed into cDNA to serve as template. The source is immuneACCESS, and TCRdb retained only in-frame sequences with V and J called. Part of the clones is not carried over; for the studies checked, unresolved V genes explain less than half of this, and the remainder is unexplained. This sample lists 170,000 or so clones; just under 60% were detected once. About 15% of the sample is taken by the ten largest. The sample's time point label, in plain terms: baseline before oral tofacitinib. Material: CD4+ T cells sorted from blood, obtained at week 0. The source of these receptors is a human donor with alopecia areata.

The rearrangement uses TRBV29-1 and TRBJ1-4, with 8 bases fitting TRBD1. The CDR3 covers 13 residues. The V gene end was trimmed by 6 bases and the J gene end by 4 bases; junction bases not matched to a gene: 4. The germline CDR1 and CDR2 sequences are SQVTM and ANQGSEA. The CDR3 nucleotides are TGCAGCGTAGGACAGGGCCTTAATGAAAAACTGTTTTTT. Its translation: CSVGQGLNEKLFF. The full variable domain, completed using reference TRBV29-1 and TRBJ1-4, is SAVISQKPSRDICQRGTSLTIQCQVDSQVTMMFWYRQQPGQSLTLIATANQGSEATYESGFVIDKFPISRPNLTFSTLTVSNMSPEDSSIYLCSVGQGLNEKLFFGSGTQLSVL.

The chain carries TRBV30 and TRBJ1-5; possible D gene TRBD1, 5 bases. This CDR3 is built from 14 residues. The V end was cut by 1 base, the J end by 4 bases, with 11 bases between. Germline values: CDR1 GTSNPN, CDR2 SVGIG (reference sequence). CDR3 nucleotides: TGTGCCTGGAGTGCGGGGCAGCGGAATCAGCCCCAGCATTTT. Amino acids: CAWSAGQRNQPQHF.

This rearrangement joins TRBV30 to TRBJ2-2; D unclear. This CDR3 region has 14 residues. Trimming took 0 bases from V and 4 from J, leaving 9 bases between them. The germline V gene encodes CDR1 GTSNPN and CDR2 SVGIG (reference sequence). The CDR3 here is CAWSVGSRTGELFF. In DNA form, the CDR3 reads TGTGCCTGGAGTGTCGGCAGCCGCACCGGGGAGCTGTTTTTT.

On this clone itself: The sample contains more than one DNA sequence encoding this CDR3. The chain carries TRBV4-1 and TRBJ2-4, with D perhaps TRBD2 (5 bases). This CDR3 has 15 residues. Trimming cost V 1 base and J 0 bases, with 7 bases left between them. CDR1 is MGHRA, CDR2 YSYEKL, per germline. CDR3 sequence: CASSQGTVAKNIQYF. CDR3 bases: TGCGCCAGCAGCCAAGGGACTGTAGCCAAAAACATTCAGTACTTC.

The CDR3 spells CASSWTSGGYEQYF. The CDR3 DNA reads as TGTGCCAGCAGTTGGACTAGCGGGGGTTACGAGCAGTACTTC. The V gene is TRBV27, the J gene TRBJ2-7, with TRBD2 identical over 13 bases. Germline assignment: CDR1 MNHEY and CDR2 SMNVEV (reference sequence). This CDR3 has 14 amino acids. Trimming removed 4 bases from V and 4 bases from J; junction bases left unmatched: 1.

This rearrangement joins TRBV9 to TRBJ2-3; D unclear. Germline V gene data show CDR1 as SGDLS and CDR2 as YYNGEE. The CDR3 sequence is 14 residues long. Trimming cost V 6 bases and J 6 bases, with 17 bases left between them. CDR3 coding DNA: TGTGCCAGCACCCAGCAACATCCGAGGGATACGCAGTATTTT. This codes for CASTQQHPRDTQYF.

The J gene is TRBJ1-1, the V gene TRBV18, with TRBD1 matching 9 bases. Trimming took 0 bases from V and 7 from J; bases not matched to a gene: 6. Germline CDR1 KGHSH, CDR2 LQKENI. The CDR3 has 15 residues. CDR3 in amino acids: CASSPPGQGGGEAFF. The DNA of the CDR3 is TGTGCCAGCTCACCACCGGGACAGGGCGGCGGTGAAGCTTTCTTT. Supplemented by reference TRBV18 and TRBJ1-1, the full variable domain reads NAGVMQNPRHLVRRRGQEARLRCSPMKGHSHVYWYRQLPEEGLKFMVYLQKENIIDESGMPKERFSAEFPKEGPSILRIQQVVRGDSAAYFCASSPPGQGGGEAFFGQGTRLTVV.

This clone appeared a few times. The genes are TRBV11-2 and TRBJ1-4; D possibly corresponds to TRBD1 (6 bases). Trimming stripped 4 bases from V and 10 bases from J, with 19 bases between. The V gene's germline CDR1 is SGHAT and CDR2 FQNNGV. The CDR3 totals 15 residues. The CDR3 sequence is CASSSRSGGEGKLFF. In DNA, the CDR3 is TGTGCCAGCAGCTCCCGGTCCGGGGGCGAGGGAAAACTGTTTTTT.

This chain connects TRBV7-9 to TRBJ2-7; D unresolved. CDR3 length equals 12 residues. Germline V gives CDR1 SEHNR, CDR2 FQNEAQ (reference sequence). Trimming left V 5 bases short and J 3 bases short, with 8 bases between. The CDR3: CASSVRNYEQYF. The DNA of the CDR3 is TGTGCCAGCAGCGTGAGGAACTACGAGCAGTACTTC.

This clone was detected once. The chain links TRBV11-1 to TRBJ2-3; 12 bases match TRBD2. This CDR3 has 16 amino acids. V lost 5 bases to trimming and J lost 2 bases; unmatched junction nucleotides: 5. CDR1 and CDR2 (germline): SGHAT, FQDESV (reference sequence). The CDR3 protein is CASSTRLAGATDTQYF. DNA of the CDR3: TGTGCCAGCAGCACGAGACTAGCGGGGGCCACAGATACGCAGTATTTT.

The CDR3 coding sequence is TGTGCCAGCAGCCGGGATGGCGGGGTCTTCTACGAGCAGTACTTC. This encodes CASSRDGGVFYEQYF. The chain combines TRBV4-2 with TRBJ2-7, with a weak D call TRBD2 (6 bases). The CDR3 totals 15 residues. The germline V gene encodes CDR1 LGHNA and CDR2 YNFKEQ. The V and J ends lost 4 bases and 3 bases respectively, with 16 bases between them.

The rearrangement uses TRBV29-1 and TRBJ2-7; 9 positions match TRBD1. This CDR3 comprises 14 residues. V gave up 6 bases and J gave up 2 bases; unmatched junction bases: 8. CDR1 and CDR2 (germline): SQVTM, ANQGSEA. The CDR3 sequence: CSVAGTGTTYEQYF. The CDR3 DNA reads TGCAGCGTGGCCGGGACAGGGACCACCTACGAGCAGTACTTC.

The chain uses TRBV5-1 and TRBJ2-1; 10 positions agree with TRBD2. Per germline, CDR1 SGHRS and CDR2 YFSETQ. Losses at the gene ends were 0 bases for V and 8 bases for J; bases not matched to a gene: 5. The CDR3 covers 15 residues. CDR3 in amino acids: CASSLVSGGSYEQFF. In DNA form, the CDR3 reads TGCGCCAGCAGCTTGGTTAGCGGGGGGTCTTATGAGCAGTTCTTC.

This clone has only a few counts. V usage is TRBV6-5 and J usage is TRBJ2-3; D possibly corresponds to TRBD1 (6 bases). With 10 bases removed from V and 5 bases from J, the gap between germline ends came to 16 bases. This CDR3 contains 13 residues. Germline CDR1 reads MNHEY; CDR2 reads SVGAGI. CDR3 region: CATTSKGGDTQYF. CDR3 bases: TGTGCCACCACGAGTAAAGGGGGAGATACGCAGTATTTT.

DNA for the CDR3: TGTGCCAGCAGCGAGCGGGGGGGCCAAGAGACCCAGTACTTC. Residues: CASSERGGQETQYF. The rearrangement links TRBV2 to TRBJ2-5; the match to TRBD2 covers 10 bases. The germline V gene encodes CDR1 SNHLY and CDR2 FYNNEI. The CDR3 is 14 residues long. V lost 6 bases to trimming and J lost 1 base; unmatched junction nucleotides: 2. Together with reference TRBV2 and TRBJ2-5, the CDR3 gives the full variable domain: EPEVTQTPSHQVTQMGQEVILRCVPISNHLYFYWYRQILGQKVEFLVSFYNNEISEKSEIFDDQFSVERPDGSNFTLKIRSTKLEDSAMYFCASSERGGQETQYFGPGTRLLVL.

V is TRBV18 and J is TRBJ2-7; D call uncertain. V lost 2 bases, J lost 2 bases, and 4 bases lay in between. The CDR3 loop spans 12 amino acids. The germline V gene has CDR1 KGHSH and CDR2 LQKENI. CDR3 sequence: CASSPTAYEQYF. CDR3 nucleotides: TGTGCCAGCTCACCAACAGCCTACGAGCAGTACTTC.

The chain carries TRBV30 and TRBJ1-5, with TRBD1 matching 7 bases. J lost 2 bases, V lost 3 bases, and 7 bases had no gene match. In germline, CDR1 is GTSNPN, CDR2 SVGIG (reference sequence). The CDR3 is 15 residues long. The CDR3 DNA reads as TGTGCCTGGAGCAGGGGGGCCATGGGCAATCAGCCCCAGCATTTT. Amino acids: CAWSRGAMGNQPQHF.

This clone was seen a few times. The V call is TRBV7-2, the J call TRBJ2-3; D uncertain. Germline V gives CDR1 SGHTA, CDR2 FQGNSA. This CDR3 has 12 amino acids. V was clipped by 5 bases and J by 2 bases, with 5 bases between them. DNA for the CDR3: TGTGCCAGCAGCCCCCCCACAGATACGCAGTATTTT. Its protein product is CASSPPTDTQYF.

This chain links TRBV6-5 with TRBJ2-5; tentatively, D is TRBD1 (5 bases). Germline CDR1 reads MNHEY; CDR2 reads SVGAGI. This CDR3 spans 15 amino acids. V dropped 6 bases and J dropped 1 base, with 15 bases sitting between them. The CDR3 here is CASRALKGIQETQYF. The CDR3 DNA follows: TGTGCCAGCAGGGCCTTGAAGGGGATCCAAGAGACCCAGTACTTC.

The chain links TRBV7-2 to TRBJ2-3; D ambiguous. V lost 5 bases and J 2 bases, leaving 8 bases between the germline ends. The CDR3 runs to 13 residues. In germline, CDR1 is SGHTA, CDR2 FQGNSA. Here the CDR3 DNA reads TGTGCCAGCAGCCGACCAAACACAGATACGCAGTATTTT. It is translated as CASSRPNTDTQYF.

This CDR3 is CASSHFQGFGEQFF. The CDR3 DNA reads TGTGCCAGCAGCCACTTTCAGGGATTTGGTGAGCAGTTCTTC. This chain uses TRBV5-6 with TRBJ2-1; weak D call: TRBD1 (5 bases). This CDR3 has 14 residues. V was pared by 4 bases and J by 9 bases, with 17 bases between. The V gene's germline CDR1 is SGHDT and CDR2 YYEEEE.

This sequence joins TRBV30 and TRBJ2-7; 7 bases map to TRBD1. Per germline, CDR1 GTSNPN and CDR2 SVGIG (reference sequence). This CDR3 has 14 residues. The J segment lost 2 bases and the V segment lost 0 bases, leaving 4 bases of the junction unmatched. CDR3 sequence: CAWSVTGPPYEQYF. CDR3 nucleotide sequence: TGTGCCTGGAGTGTGACAGGGCCACCCTACGAGCAGTACTTC.

This sequence joins TRBV14 and TRBJ2-5, with unresolved D. Between the trimmed V and J ends, which lost 4 bases and 7 bases, there was a span of 19 bases. CDR1 and CDR2 (germline): SGHDN, FVKESK. The length of the CDR3 is 15 residues. CDR3 coding DNA: TGTGCCAGCAGCCCCCGGACGGGCCCGTTATGGACCCAGTACTTC. This gives the protein CASSPRTGPLWTQYF.

The CDR3 coding sequence is TGTGCCAGCAGCCCGGGACTAAACACCGGGGAGCTGTTTTTT. Encoded protein: CASSPGLNTGELFF. The chain uses TRBV9 and TRBJ2-2, with 7 positions matching TRBD2. The V gene end was trimmed by 4 bases and the J gene end by 2 bases; junction bases not matched to a gene: 2. CDR1 SGDLS and CDR2 YYNGEE come from the germline V gene. This CDR3 region has 14 residues.